The 12 T cell receptor beta chains below come from one sample, sequenced in a study of cytomegalovirus exposure and HLA in healthy donors. It was with 60 Vbeta and 13 Jbeta primers that the PCR ran. TCRdb's copy holds only in-frame clones and misses some; the assay was immunoSEQ multiplex PCR. In the table there are about 94,000 clones, over 65% of which are singletons. Sequenced material: PBMCs. These TCRs come from an older woman in good health and CMV-seronegative.

The CDR3 sequence: CASSGAVSIDEQFF. CDR3 nucleotide sequence: TGTGCCAGCAGTGGAGCAGTTTCTATCGATGAGCAGTTCTTC. The V gene is TRBV2, the J gene TRBJ2-1; D is ambiguous. Between the trimmed V and J ends, which lost 4 bases and 8 bases, there was a span of 15 bases. This CDR3 comprises 14 residues. Germline V CDR1 and CDR2: SNHLY, FYNNEI.

The V and J genes are TRBV11-2 and TRBJ2-5; the match to TRBD1 covers 8 bases. CDR1 and CDR2 from the germline V gene are SGHAT and FQNNGV. V was clipped by 5 bases and J by 2 bases; unmatched bases: 4. The CDR3 length is 14 residues. The CDR3 nucleotides read TGTGCCAGCAGCCCGACAGGGGAACAAGAGACCCAGTACTTC. As protein: CASSPTGEQETQYF.

V usage is TRBV5-1 and J usage is TRBJ2-1; D is uncertain. Trimming shortened V by 7 bases and J by 5 bases, and 10 bases separated the two germline ends. CDR3 length: 12 amino acids. Germline CDR1 is SGHRS and CDR2 is YFSETQ. CDR3 region: CASAVTNNEQFF. The CDR3 coding sequence is TGCGCCAGCGCTGTCACTAACAATGAGCAGTTCTTC.

This chain uses TRBV13 with TRBJ1-2; a weak D match, TRBD1 (5 bases). V lost 7 bases to trimming and J lost 6 bases, with 18 bases between them. The germline V gene has CDR1 PRHDT and CDR2 FYEKMQ (reference sequence). The CDR3 is 14 residues long. The CDR3 nucleotides read TGTGCCAGCATTAGAATCTTGGCAGGGCATGGCTACACCTTC. It codes for CASIRILAGHGYTF. Filled out from reference TRBV13 and TRBJ1-2, the complete variable domain reads AAGVIQSPRHLIKEKRETATLKCYPIPRHDTVYWYQQGPGQDPQFLISFYEKMQSDKGSIPDRFSAQQFSDYHSELNMSSLELGDSALYFCASIRILAGHGYTFGSGTRLTVV.

This sequence joins TRBV19 and TRBJ2-7, with D maybe TRBD2 (6 bases). V was clipped by 4 bases and J by 4 bases, with 11 bases between them. The CDR3 sequence is 13 residues long. CDR1 and CDR2 (germline): LNHDA, SQIVND (reference sequence). The CDR3 loop reads CASSTTGGYEQYF. Here the CDR3 DNA reads TGTGCCAGTAGTACGACCGGGGGTTACGAGCAGTACTTC.

The rearrangement uses TRBV7-8 and TRBJ2-7; 9 nucleotides match TRBD2. The V segment lost 5 bases and the J segment 5 bases; nucleotides outside the gene matches: 1. The CDR3 extends over 12 amino acids. The germline CDR1 and CDR2 sequences are SGHVS and FQNEAQ. The CDR3 loop reads CASSRLADEQYF. DNA of the CDR3: TGTGCCAGCAGCAGACTAGCGGACGAGCAGTACTTC.

The chain carries TRBV2 and TRBJ1-1; D gene ambiguous. The CDR3 loop spans 13 amino acids. The germline V gene has CDR1 SNHLY and CDR2 FYNNEI. V lost 5 bases and J 0 bases, leaving 7 bases between the germline ends. CDR3 in amino acids: CASSQHLNTEAFF. In nucleotides, the CDR3 is TGTGCCAGCAGTCAACACCTGAACACTGAAGCTTTCTTT.

This clone appeared a few times. The J gene is TRBJ2-1, the V gene TRBV10-1, with TRBD1 identical over 9 bases. The CDR3 contains 14 residues. Losses at the gene ends were 3 bases for V and 8 bases for J; bases not matched to a gene: 5. Germline values: CDR1 WNHNN, CDR2 SYGVQD (reference sequence). This CDR3 is CASSEGTGLHEQFF. The DNA for the CDR3 is TGCGCCAGCAGTGAAGGGACAGGGCTACATGAGCAGTTCTTC.

The chain carries TRBV19 and TRBJ1-2; D gene ambiguous. The germline V and J ends were trimmed by 6 bases and 0 bases, with 5 bases remaining between them. The CDR3 length is 12 residues. CDR1 and CDR2 from the germline V gene are LNHDA and SQIVND (reference sequence). CDR3 loop: CASRLANYGYTF. CDR3 sequence (DNA): TGTGCCAGTAGACTAGCTAACTATGGCTACACCTTC.

The J gene is TRBJ2-3, the V gene TRBV9; the D gene is possibly TRBD2 (5 bases). The CDR3 spans 15 residues. Per the germline V gene, CDR1 is SGDLS and CDR2 is YYNGEE. V dropped 2 bases and J dropped 2 bases, with 12 bases sitting between them. CDR3 in amino acids: CASSVLRENTDTQYF. CDR3 DNA: TGTGCCAGCAGCGTTCTGAGGGAAAACACAGATACGCAGTATTTT. Drawing the rest from reference TRBV9 and TRBJ2-3, the complete variable domain is DSGVTQTPKHLITATGQRVTLRCSPRSGDLSVYWYQQSLDQGLQFLIQYYNGEERAKGNILERFSAQQFPDLHSELNLSSLELGDSALYFCASSVLRENTDTQYFGPGTRLTVL.

This rearrangement joins TRBV7-6 to TRBJ2-7; D possibly corresponds to TRBD1 (6 bases). V was trimmed by 5 bases and J by 6 bases, leaving 20 bases between them. This CDR3 has 15 amino acids. Germline V gene sequence: CDR1 SGHVS, CDR2 FNYEAQ. Here the CDR3 DNA reads TGTGCCAGCAGCGAGTCCGGGACACCAGTAGGCGAGCAGTACTTC. This codes for CASSESGTPVGEQYF.

This chain links TRBV6-5 with TRBJ2-7, with D perhaps matching TRBD2 (6 bases). Trimming left V 0 bases short and J 2 bases short, with 8 bases between. CDR1 MNHEY and CDR2 SVGAGI come from the germline V gene. The CDR3 length is 14 residues. CDR3 sequence: CASSYSGGPYEQYF. CDR3 bases: TGTGCCAGCAGTTACTCGGGAGGTCCCTACGAGCAGTACTTC.